This T cell receptor (beta chain) was identified during a study of shared clonotypes between healthy human individuals. Study-level background: A donor's plate count was three for CD4 naive and three for CD4 memory; CD8 naive had two and CD8 memory one.

Division of CD4+ cells produced a CD45RA+ naive subset and a CD45RA-negative memory subset. Assay used: immunoSEQ multiplex PCR; TCRdb lists only in-frame clones, some missing. The sample has 2 million to 2.5 million clones, around 95% seen once. The CDR3 runs 14 residues. Germline values: CDR1 MNHEY, CDR2 SVGAGI. The V segment lost 6 bases and the J segment 7 bases; nucleotides outside the gene matches: 4. This receptor was taken from a young man in good health. Sequencing input: naive CD4+ T cells sorted from blood. Indicated subset: CD45RA+ positively selected. The chain is built from TRBV6-5 and TRBJ1-6; 9 bases map to TRBD1. As DNA, the CDR3 is TGTGCCAGCAGGGACAGGGGAGGAAATTCACCCCTCCACTTT. This sequence encodes CASRDRGGNSPLHF.